Below, one T cell receptor (beta chain) is given with its context. The source of the sample is a study of shared clonotypes between healthy human individuals. The CDR3 extends over 14 amino acids. V was clipped by 5 bases and J by 0 bases; unmatched bases: 5. CDR1 is SQVTM and CDR2 is ANQGSEA in the germline V gene. The input for sorted-subset replicate PCRs was about 0.2 ug DNA, 30,000 or so T cell genomes. Data came from immunoSEQ multiplex PCR; TCRdb stores just in-frame clones and leaves some out. The table includes approximately 2.4 million clones, approximately 96% detected once. Source material: naive CD4+ T cells sorted from blood. Specified subset: CD45RA+ positively selected. The TCR originated in a man aged 18-30 years in good health. The gene calls are TRBV29-1 and TRBJ1-2; the match to TRBD1 covers 8 bases. CDR3 residues: CSVIHRGANYGYTF. The CDR3 region has the DNA TGCAGCGTTATTCACAGGGGGGCTAACTATGGCTACACCTTC.